These 8 T cell receptor beta chains originate from one sample sequenced in a study of regulatory T cells in long-lasting Graves disease. The sample's time point: newly diagnosed GD, antithyroid drugs for less than 3 months. Isolated PBMC RNA provided the starting material for the TCR library. In building TCR beta libraries, iRepertoire HTBI primers were used together with Arm-PCR of CDR3 regions. TCRdb re-called the multiplex PCR reads through MiXCR, storing one row per CDR3 protein. Among about 200,000 distinct CDR3 sequences, roughly 19% were seen once, and the ten largest hold about an eighth. These data also featured in a second study, about T cells in Graves' hyperthyroidism and ophthalmopathy.

The input for sequencing was peripheral blood mononuclear cells (PBMCs), taken at new diagnosis, from a patient treated with antithyroid drugs. The receptors come from a woman aged 25 to 39 with Graves disease.

CDR3 amino acids: CASTGRGGRASSPLHF. The CDR3 DNA is TGTGCCAGCACTGGCAGGGGGGGCAGGGCAAGTTCACCCCTCCACTTT. The rearrangement joins TRBV2 to TRBJ1-6; 7 bases line up with TRBD1. The germline gives CDR1 SNHLY, CDR2 FYNNEI. V gave up 7 bases and J gave up 9 bases; unmatched junction bases: 15. There are 16 residues in the CDR3.

The V call is TRBV5-6, the J call TRBJ2-3, with TRBD1 matching 11 bases. V shed 2 bases, J shed 4 bases, and the junction held 6 bases outside the gene matches. The CDR3 is made up of 16 amino acids. Per the germline V gene, CDR1 is SGHDT and CDR2 is YYEEEE. CDR3 coding DNA: TGTGCCAGCAGCTTAGCGCCGGGACAGGGGGCAGATACGCAGTATTTT. Its translation is CASSLAPGQGADTQYF.

This clonotype occurred many times. The V call is TRBV20-1, the J call TRBJ1-6, with D possibly TRBD1 on 5 matching bases. The CDR3 loop spans 16 amino acids. The V gene lost 0 bases and the J gene lost 3 bases, with 12 bases spanning the gap. The germline gives CDR1 DFQATT, CDR2 SNEGSKA (reference sequence). CDR3 loop: CSARDRQGNYNSPLHF. The DNA for the CDR3 is TGCAGTGCTAGAGATAGGCAGGGAAACTATAATTCACCCCTCCACTTT.

This clonotype came up many times. The chain couples TRBV19 to TRBJ2-1; possibly TRBD1 for D (6 bases). The CDR3 spans 14 residues. Germline V gives CDR1 LNHDA, CDR2 SQIVND (reference sequence). Trimming pared 7 bases from V and 5 bases from J, leaving 15 bases between. CDR3 amino acids: CASTKGQRDNEQFF. CDR3 sequence (DNA): TGTGCCAGTACCAAGGGACAACGAGACAATGAGCAGTTCTTC.

The rearrangement links TRBV6-1 to TRBJ2-7; TRBD2 matches 8 bases. The CDR3 is 16 residues long. The germline CDR1 and CDR2 sequences are MNHNS and SASEGT. Trimming took 8 bases from V and 5 from J; bases not matched to a gene: 17. The CDR3 bases are TGTGCCAGCTGGGGCCGGGGGCAGCGGGAGACCCACGAGCAGTACTTC. It encodes CASWGRGQRETHEQYF.

This clonotype was observed at least ten times. The junction shows a germline mismatch at one end, possibly a read error. The chain uses TRBV7-7 and TRBJ2-2; D call uncertain. The CDR3 spans 13 residues. Germline V gene data show CDR1 as SSHAT and CDR2 as FNYEAQ (reference sequence). Here the CDR3 DNA reads TGTGCTAGCAGCTTTGGTAACACCGGGGAGCTGTTTTTT. Protein: CASSFGNTGELFF.

This chain connects TRBV13 to TRBJ2-5; 12 positions match TRBD2. V trimming: 4 bases; J trimming: 2 bases; junction bases outside the gene matches: 8. From germline, CDR1 is PRHDT and CDR2 FYEKMQ (reference sequence). The CDR3 is 17 residues long. DNA of the CDR3: TGTGCCAGCAGCTGGACTAGCGGGAAGTGGGGGCAAGAGACCCAGTACTTC. This codes for CASSWTSGKWGQETQYF.

This clonotype was seen many times. This may be a read error, as it is one base from a much larger clone. The chain couples TRBV11-2 to TRBJ1-1, with 10 bases identical to TRBD1. Germline V gene data show CDR1 as SGHAT and CDR2 as FQNNGV. The CDR3 covers 14 residues. V shed 7 bases, J shed 5 bases, and the junction held 7 bases outside the gene matches. As DNA, the CDR3 is TGTGCCAGCACCTTGGACAGGGGGGATACTGAAGCTTTCTTT. Amino acid sequence: CASTLDRGDTEAFF.